The rows below give T cell receptor beta chains drawn from one sample of a study of cytomegalovirus exposure and HLA in healthy donors. The data were produced by immunoSEQ multiplex PCR, yet TCRdb's version contains in-frame clones alone and is incomplete. The sample lists 140,000 to 150,000 clones; about 80% were seen once. What was sequenced was PBMCs. Receptors were obtained from a woman aged 25 to 39 in good health and CMV-seronegative. CDR3s include the opening cysteine and the closing phenylalanine or tryptophan. D genes are given only for firm matches. Clone sizes are given selectively: once, few, many, or a class where the clone is expanded.

>TRBJ2-5|NA|few|TRBV15
CATSRGRLAGVGTQYF
TGTGCCACCAGCAGAGGTCGATTAGCAGGGGTGGGGACCCAGTACTTC
>TRBJ1-1|NA|NA|TRBV5-1
CASSPGVGGNTEAFF
TGCGCCAGCAGCCCAGGAGTGGGGGGGAACACTGAAGCTTTCTTT
>TRBJ2-7|TRBD2|NA|TRBV6-1
CASSDLRTRYYEQYF
TGTGCCAGCAGTGACCTCAGGACTAGGTACTACGAGCAGTACTTC
>TRBJ2-1|TRBD1|NA|TRBV6-5
CASSSRQGAYYNEQFF
TGTGCCAGCAGTTCCAGACAGGGGGCCTACTACAATGAGCAGTTCTTC
>TRBJ2-2|TRBD1|NA|TRBV13
CASSLGQGRGTGELFF
TGTGCCAGCAGCTTAGGACAGGGGAGAGGCACCGGGGAGCTGTTTTTT
>TRBJ1-6|TRBD1|NA|TRBV14
CASSQVTGLGSPLHF
TGTGCCAGCAGCCAAGTGACAGGGTTGGGTTCACCCCTCCACTTT
>TRBJ1-2|TRBD1|NA|TRBV6-6
CASSYSDRGYYGYTF
TGTGCCAGCAGTTACTCCGACAGGGGGTACTATGGCTACACCTTC
>TRBJ2-3|TRBD2|NA|TRBV4-3
CASSQGHWGTSGGVVKVTQYF
TGCGCCAGCAGCCAGGGACACTGGGGAACTAGCGGGGGGGTTGTTAAGGTTACGCAGTATTTT
>TRBJ2-1|TRBD2|few|TRBV9
CASSGGTSGGALAEQFF
TGTGCCAGCAGCGGCGGGACTAGCGGGGGGGCTTTGGCTGAGCAGTTCTTC
>TRBJ1-1|NA|NA|TRBV9
CASSVQQINTEAFF
TGTGCCAGCAGCGTACAACAAATAAACACTGAAGCTTTCTTT
>TRBJ2-2|TRBD2|NA|TRBV5-6
CASRMGLAGNTGELFF
TGTGCCAGCAGAATGGGACTAGCGGGGAACACCGGGGAGCTGTTTTTT
>TRBJ2-7|TRBD1|NA|TRBV2
CASSGPGQGATYEQYF
TGTGCCAGCAGTGGGCCGGGACAGGGGGCCACCTACGAGCAGTACTTC
>TRBJ2-1|NA|few|TRBV11-3
CASSLGGDNEQFF
TGTGCCAGCAGCTTAGGGGGGGACAATGAGCAGTTCTTC
>TRBJ1-2|NA|few|TRBV5-6
CASIEQFAYGYTF
TGTGCCAGCATAGAACAGTTCGCCTATGGCTACACCTTC
>TRBJ1-6|NA|NA|TRBV30
CAWSWGGSSYNSPLHF
TGTGCCTGGAGCTGGGGGGGCAGCTCCTATAATTCACCCCTCCACTTT
>TRBJ2-3|NA|NA|TRBV11-3
CASSFSRDTQYF
TGTGCCAGCAGCTTTTCGAGGGATACGCAGTATTTT
>TRBJ1-1|TRBD1|once|TRBV18
CASSPIQKTGAGDTEAFF
TGTGCCAGCTCACCCATCCAAAAGACAGGGGCCGGGGACACTGAAGCTTTCTTT
>TRBJ2-5|NA|NA|TRBV7-8
CASSRTELFQETQYF
TGTGCCAGCAGCAGAACAGAGTTATTCCAAGAGACCCAGTACTTC
>TRBJ1-1|NA|NA|TRBV5-6
CASSFIGRMNTEAFF
TGTGCCAGCAGCTTTATCGGCAGGATGAACACTGAAGCTTTCTTT
>TRBJ2-7|NA|NA|TRBV2
CASSALQGITYEQYF
TGTGCCAGCAGTGCACTGCAGGGTATCACCTACGAGCAGTACTTC
>TRBJ1-2|TRBD1|once|TRBV6-5
CASSYETGGNGYGYTF
TGTGCCAGCAGTTACGAAACAGGGGGCAACGGCTATGGCTACACCTTC
>TRBJ1-5|NA|NA|TRBV5-6
CASSLAPAGTQPQHF
TGTGCCAGCAGCTTGGCGCCAGCGGGGACCCAGCCCCAGCATTTT
>TRBJ1-1|NA|NA|TRBV9
CASSSYGGAEAFF
TGTGCCAGCAGCTCTTACGGCGGGGCTGAAGCTTTCTTT